Below are 10 T cell receptor beta chains sequenced from a single sample in a study of OX40 agonist ivuxolimab in advanced cancers. Here immunoSEQ multiplex PCR was the method, and the copy in TCRdb shows in-frame clones only, minus some. This table has about 79,000 clones, 90% appearing once. The specimen was CD4+ or CD8+ T cells sorted from blood, collected in a trial of the OX40 agonist ivuxolimab. These TCRs come from an adult with an advanced solid tumor such as melanoma, head and neck, liver or kidney cancer.

The rearrangement uses TRBV9 and TRBJ1-6, with D perhaps matching TRBD1 (6 bases). Trimming stripped 0 bases from V and 8 bases from J, with 12 bases between. CDR3 size: 15 residues. Germline V gives CDR1 SGDLS, CDR2 YYNGEE. CDR3: CASSVGRTADSPLHF. The CDR3 region has the DNA TGTGCCAGCAGCGTAGGTAGGACAGCGGATTCACCCCTCCACTTT.

This chain joins TRBV2 and TRBJ1-3; D is unresolved. Trimming left V 7 bases short and J 0 bases short, with 10 bases between. Germline V gene sequence: CDR1 SNHLY, CDR2 FYNNEI. CDR3 length: 14 residues. The CDR3 nucleotides are TGTGCCAGCAAGGGTTCCTACTCTGGAAACACCATATATTTT. Translated, it gives CASKGSYSGNTIYF.

This clone was seen a handful of times. The V call is TRBV18, the J call TRBJ2-7; D unclear. This CDR3 has 11 amino acids. V was clipped by 6 bases and J by 7 bases, with 10 bases between them. Per the germline V gene, CDR1 is KGHSH and CDR2 is LQKENI. The CDR3 sequence is CASSVGWEQYF. CDR3 sequence (DNA): TGTGCCAGCTCCGTTGGCTGGGAGCAGTACTTC. The full variable domain, completed using reference TRBV18 and TRBJ2-7, is NAGVMQNPRHLVRRRGQEARLRCSPMKGHSHVYWYRQLPEEGLKFMVYLQKENIIDESGMPKERFSAEFPKEGPSILRIQQVVRGDSAAYFCASSVGWEQYFGPGTRLTVT.

The chain is built from TRBV6-1 and TRBJ1-2; TRBD1 matches at 7 bases. CDR3 size: 13 residues. From germline, CDR1 is MNHNS and CDR2 SASEGT. The J segment lost 2 bases and the V segment lost 10 bases, leaving 7 bases of the junction unmatched. CDR3 loop: CAIRKQGNYGYTF. The CDR3, as DNA: TGTGCCATCCGGAAACAGGGGAACTATGGCTACACCTTC.

This clone occurred once. The chain is built from TRBV18 and TRBJ2-5; maybe TRBD1 (5 bases). The V gene lost 3 bases and the J gene lost 2 bases, with 10 bases spanning the gap. CDR3 length: 14 residues. Germline V gives CDR1 KGHSH, CDR2 LQKENI. In DNA form, the CDR3 reads TGTGCCAGCTCACCGGTTGGGGCACAAGAGACCCAGTACTTC. Translated: CASSPVGAQETQYF.

The CDR3, as DNA: TGTGCCAGCACCTCCGGGACTAGTACGTACGAGCAGTACTTC. It yields the protein CASTSGTSTYEQYF. This chain links TRBV27 with TRBJ2-7, with 8 bases fitting TRBD2. Losses at the gene ends were 7 bases for V and 4 bases for J; bases not matched to a gene: 9. There are 14 residues in the CDR3. Germline loops: CDR1 MNHEY, CDR2 SMNVEV (reference sequence).

This clone was found once. The chain joins TRBV7-9 to TRBJ2-7; 10 bases map to TRBD1. V trimming: 7 bases; J trimming: 3 bases; junction bases outside the gene matches: 6. Germline V gene data show CDR1 as SEHNR and CDR2 as FQNEAQ (reference sequence). This CDR3 contains 14 residues. In DNA form, the CDR3 reads TGTGCCAGCACCGACAGGGGGCCCGTCTACGAGCAGTACTTC. Encoded protein: CASTDRGPVYEQYF.

The rearrangement uses TRBV29-1 and TRBJ1-2; D ambiguous. Germline V gene data show CDR1 as SQVTM and CDR2 as ANQGSEA. The germline V and J ends were trimmed by 6 bases and 3 bases, with 20 bases remaining between them. This CDR3 has 15 amino acids. The CDR3 reads CSVEPAAPRDYGYTF. DNA of the CDR3: TGCAGCGTCGAACCGGCAGCCCCTAGGGACTATGGCTACACCTTC.

The V call is TRBV19, the J call TRBJ1-6; D perhaps matches TRBD1 (5 bases). Germline assignment: CDR1 LNHDA and CDR2 SQIVND (reference sequence). The CDR3 is 18 amino acids. Trimming pared 2 bases from V and 5 bases from J, leaving 19 bases between. CDR3 in amino acids: CASSIFVDSGTDNSPLHF. For the CDR3, the DNA is TGTGCCAGTAGTATATTCGTAGACTCCGGGACGGATAATTCACCCCTCCACTTT.

The CDR3 nucleotides are TGTGCCAGCAGTTACAAGCGGGCTAGCAGTGATACGCAGTATTTT. This gives the protein CASSYKRASSDTQYF. The chain is built from TRBV6-6 and TRBJ2-3; D is perhaps TRBD2 (6 bases). V was trimmed by 2 bases and J by 6 bases, leaving 15 bases between them. CDR3 length equals 15 residues. CDR1 is MNHNY, CDR2 SVGAGI, per germline (reference sequence).